This T cell receptor (beta chain) is drawn from a study of cytomegalovirus exposure and HLA in healthy donors. The CDR3 has 15 amino acids. Germline values: CDR1 SGHNT, CDR2 YYREEE (reference sequence). Trimming cost V 4 bases and J 3 bases, with 17 bases left between them. Whole-study findings and limits: Later analysis associated a missense DCLRE1C variant with TCR beta V- and J-gene trimming. Among donors in an Asian-associated ancestry cluster, a later analysis reportedly found fewer N-insertions than the roughly 730-donor mean. It was 160 or so TCR beta chains that were listed as cytomegalovirus-associated.

As to this clone: Its antigen is not identified.

The PCR employed 60 Vbeta primers together with 13 Jbeta primers. Assay: immunoSEQ multiplex PCR; the TCRdb copy retains only in-frame clones and omits some. In the table there are over 150,000 clones, approximately 83% of which are singletons. The rearrangement joins TRBV5-4 to TRBJ2-7; possible D gene TRBD1, 6 bases. The origin of this receptor is a boy under 10 years old in good health and CMV-seronegative. Material: PBMCs. This chain's CDR3 is CASSPYRDIGYEQYF. DNA of the CDR3: TGTGCCAGCAGCCCCTACCGGGACATAGGCTACGAGCAGTACTTC. Complete variable domain (other parts from reference TRBV5-4 and TRBJ2-7): ETGVTQSPTHLIKTRGQQVTLRCSSQSGHNTVSWYQQALGQGPQFIFQYYREEENGRGNFPPRFSGLQFPNYSSELNVNALELDDSALYLCASSPYRDIGYEQYFGPGTRLTVT.